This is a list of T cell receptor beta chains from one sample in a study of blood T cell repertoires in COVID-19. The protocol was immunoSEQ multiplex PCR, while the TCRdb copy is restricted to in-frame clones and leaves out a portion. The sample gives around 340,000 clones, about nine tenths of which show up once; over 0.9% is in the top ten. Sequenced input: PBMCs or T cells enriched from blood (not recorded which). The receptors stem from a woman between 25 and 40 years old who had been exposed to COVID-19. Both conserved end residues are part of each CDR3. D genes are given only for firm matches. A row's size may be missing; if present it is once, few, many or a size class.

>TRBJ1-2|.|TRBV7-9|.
TGTGCCAGCAGCTTAGGGGGCGATGGCTACACCTTC
CASSLGGDGYTF
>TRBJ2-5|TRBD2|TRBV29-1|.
TGCAGCGTTGAAGCCCGACTGGCGGGAGGACCAGGGGCCCAGTACTTC
CSVEARLAGGPGAQYF
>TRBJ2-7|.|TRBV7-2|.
TGTGCCAGCAGCTTAGATGGGGGCGCCTCAGAACCCTGGGACGAGCAGTACTTC
CASSLDGGASEPWDEQYF
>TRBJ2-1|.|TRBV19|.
TGTGCCAGTAGCCCCGGGAGTTTCAATGAGCAGTTCTTC
CASSPGSFNEQFF
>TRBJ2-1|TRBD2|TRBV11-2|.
TGTGCCAGCAGCTCGGGACTAGCGGGACGTCGAAGCTCCTACAATGAGCAGTTCTTC
CASSSGLAGRRSSYNEQFF
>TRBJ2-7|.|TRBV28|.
TGTGCCAGCAGTTTCGCTCCTAAGATATCCCCCTCCAACGAGCAGTACTTC
CASSFAPKISPSNEQYF
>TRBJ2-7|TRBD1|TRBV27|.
TGTGCCAGCACCCAGGCCCGGACAGGGCGTGTCTACGAGCAGTACTTC
CASTQARTGRVYEQYF
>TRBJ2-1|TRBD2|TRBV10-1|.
TGCGCCAGCAGTGAGTCAGCCTTATCTAGCGGGCCCTACAATGAGCAGTTCTTC
CASSESALSSGPYNEQFF
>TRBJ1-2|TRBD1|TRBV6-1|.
TGTGCCAGCAGTGTGAGTTTGGGACAGGGAGTTTATGGCTACACCTTC
CASSVSLGQGVYGYTF
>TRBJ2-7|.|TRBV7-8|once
TGTGCCAGCAGCCGCAAACGGGAGTTAGGCTACGAGCAGTACTTC
CASSRKRELGYEQYF
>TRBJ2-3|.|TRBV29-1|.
TGCAGCGTTGACCCAGGGACAGATACGCAGTATTTT
CSVDPGTDTQYF
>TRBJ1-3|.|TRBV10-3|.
TGTGCCATCAGTGAGTTTCAGGGTGCTGGAAACACCATATATTTT
CAISEFQGAGNTIYF
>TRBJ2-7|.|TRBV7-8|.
TGTGCCAGCAGCTTAGATCGGGGGAACGAGCAGTACTTC
CASSLDRGNEQYF
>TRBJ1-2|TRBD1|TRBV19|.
TGTGCCAGTAGTATGTCGCCCGGGACAGTCGGCTACACCTTC
CASSMSPGTVGYTF
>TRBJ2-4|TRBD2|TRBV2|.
TGTGCCAGCAGTGAAGCTGCTAGCGGGCAAAACATTCAGTACTTC
CASSEAASGQNIQYF
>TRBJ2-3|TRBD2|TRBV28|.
TGTGCCACAGTTAGTAGCGGGGGATCAGATACGCAGTATTTT
CATVSSGGSDTQYF
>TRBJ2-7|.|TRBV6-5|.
TGTGCCAGCAGTCTCCCGGGCTACGAGCAGTACTTC
CASSLPGYEQYF
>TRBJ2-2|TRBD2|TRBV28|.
TGTGCCAGCAGCCCCGGGGGTTGGGGGAGGGCCCGGACCGGGGAGCTGTTTTTT
CASSPGGWGRARTGELFF
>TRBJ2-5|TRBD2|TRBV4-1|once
TGCGCCAGCAGCCTAGCGGAGCGGGGGGGCGAGACCCAGTACTTC
CASSLAERGGETQYF
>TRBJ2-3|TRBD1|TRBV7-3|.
TGTGCCAGCAGCTCCAGGGGGAGTGGGGCCACAGATACGCAGTATTTT
CASSSRGSGATDTQYF
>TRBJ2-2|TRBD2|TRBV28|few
TGTGCCAGCAGACCTAGCGGGAGTATAATCACCGGGGAGCTGTTTTTT
CASRPSGSIITGELFF
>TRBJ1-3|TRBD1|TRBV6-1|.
TGTGCCAGCAGTGATACAGGGGACACCATATATTTT
CASSDTGDTIYF
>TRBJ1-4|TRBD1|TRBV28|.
TGTGCCAGCAGTCCCCGGGACAGGGGGCGTCTCTTAGGTGAAAAACTGTTTTTT
CASSPRDRGRLLGEKLFF
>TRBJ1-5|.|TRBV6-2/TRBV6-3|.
TGTGCCAGCAGTTACCTGACAGGAGGTCAGCCCCAGCATTTT
CASSYLTGGQPQHF
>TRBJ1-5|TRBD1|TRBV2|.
TGTGCCAGCAGTGATTTAGGGACAGGGGGTAATCAGCCCCAGCATTTT
CASSDLGTGGNQPQHF
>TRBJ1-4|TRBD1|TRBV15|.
TGTGCCACCAGCAGAGGGGGGACAGCAACTAATGAAAAACTGTTTTTT
CATSRGGTATNEKLFF
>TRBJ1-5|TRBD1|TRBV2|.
TGTGCCAGCAGCATACAGGGGCCAGGCAATCAGCCCCAGCATTTT
CASSIQGPGNQPQHF
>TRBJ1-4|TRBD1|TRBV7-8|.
TGTGCCAGCAGCCGAGGACCGGGACAGCTTAATGAAAAACTGTTTTTT
CASSRGPGQLNEKLFF
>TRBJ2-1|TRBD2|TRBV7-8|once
TGTGCCAGCAGCCTCGGACTAGCTCTGAGCAATGAGCAGTTCTTC
CASSLGLALSNEQFF
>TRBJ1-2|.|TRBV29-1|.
TGCAGCGTCACGACTGTCTATGGCTACACCTTC
CSVTTVYGYTF
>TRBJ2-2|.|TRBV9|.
TGTGCCAGCAGCGTAGCTGGAGGGAACACCGGGGAGCTGTTTTTT
CASSVAGGNTGELFF
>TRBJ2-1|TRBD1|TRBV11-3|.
TGTGCCAGCAGCCCAAGACAGGGTGGGAATGAGCAGTTCTTC
CASSPRQGGNEQFF
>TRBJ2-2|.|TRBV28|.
TGTGCCAGCAGTCTATTAAACACCGGGGAGCTGTTTTTT
CASSLLNTGELFF
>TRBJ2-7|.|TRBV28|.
TGTGCCAGCAAACCGGGACAATGGGGCGAGCAGTACTTC
CASKPGQWGEQYF
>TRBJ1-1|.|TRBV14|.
TGTGCCAGCAGCGCAACAGGGTATTCGGCTTTCTTT
CASSATGYSAFF
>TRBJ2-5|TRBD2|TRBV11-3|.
TGTGCCAGCAGCTTAGGGCGGGAGCCCCAAGAGACCCAGTACTTC
CASSLGREPQETQYF
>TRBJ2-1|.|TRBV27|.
TGTGCCAGCAGATCTGGGACACCCTACAATGAGCAGTTCTTC
CASRSGTPYNEQFF
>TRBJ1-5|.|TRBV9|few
TGTGCCAGCAGCAGGGGAGGTCAGCCCCAGCATTTT
CASSRGGQPQHF
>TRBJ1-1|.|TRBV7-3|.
TGTGCCAGCAGCTTTCAGGGGCCCCAGGGCTCGGGCACTGAAGCTTTCTTT
CASSFQGPQGSGTEAFF
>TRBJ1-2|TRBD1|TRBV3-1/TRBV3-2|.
TGTGCCAGCAGCCCGCGGACAGGGATTTTAAGCTACACCTTC
CASSPRTGILSYTF
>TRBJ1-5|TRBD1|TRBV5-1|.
TGCGCCAGCAGCTTTACAGGGGAAGGGAATCAGCCCCAGCATTTT
CASSFTGEGNQPQHF
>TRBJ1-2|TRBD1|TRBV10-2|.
TGCGCCAGCAGTGAGATCGGGACAGGCTATGGCTACACCTTC
CASSEIGTGYGYTF
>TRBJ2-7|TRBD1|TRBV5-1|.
TGCGCCAGCAGCTTATCCGGGACAGGGATCTCCTACGAGCAGTACTTC
CASSLSGTGISYEQYF
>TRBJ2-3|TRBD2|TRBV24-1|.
TGTGCCACCGAAGATAGCGGGAGACCAGATACGCAGTATTTT
CATEDSGRPDTQYF
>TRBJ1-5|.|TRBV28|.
TGTGCCAGCAGTTACAGGGTTAGCAATCAGCCCCAGCATTTT
CASSYRVSNQPQHF
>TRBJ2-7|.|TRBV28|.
TGTGCCAGCAGCCCCCCCTTAGCAGGAGGCTCCTACGAGCAGTACTTC
CASSPPLAGGSYEQYF
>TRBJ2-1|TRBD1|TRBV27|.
TGTGCCAGCAGTCTCCGGACAGGGAATCTTAATGAGCAGTTCTTC
CASSLRTGNLNEQFF